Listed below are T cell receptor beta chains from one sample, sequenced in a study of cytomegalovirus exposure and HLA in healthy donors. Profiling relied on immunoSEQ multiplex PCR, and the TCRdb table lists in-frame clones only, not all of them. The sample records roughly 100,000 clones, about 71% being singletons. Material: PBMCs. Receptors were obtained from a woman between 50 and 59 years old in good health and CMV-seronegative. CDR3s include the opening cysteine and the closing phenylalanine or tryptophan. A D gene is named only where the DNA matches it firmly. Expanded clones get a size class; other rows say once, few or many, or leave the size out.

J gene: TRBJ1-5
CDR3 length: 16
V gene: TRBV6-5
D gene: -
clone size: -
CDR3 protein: CASSFTGSLSNQPQHF
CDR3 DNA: TGTGCCAGCAGTTTCACAGGGAGTTTGAGCAATCAGCCCCAGCATTTT

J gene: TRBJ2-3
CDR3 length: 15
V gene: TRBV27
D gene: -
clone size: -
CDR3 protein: CAPFDGGGPTDTQYF
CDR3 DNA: TGTGCCCCGTTCGATGGGGGGGGGCCCACAGATACGCAGTATTTT

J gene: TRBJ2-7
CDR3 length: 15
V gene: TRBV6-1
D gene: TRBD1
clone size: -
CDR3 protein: CASSGDRGPPYEQYF
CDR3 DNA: TGTGCCAGCAGTGGCGACAGGGGCCCCCCCTACGAGCAGTACTTC

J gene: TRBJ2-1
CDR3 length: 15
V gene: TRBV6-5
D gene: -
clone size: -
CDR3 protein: CASSYDQGDYNEQFF
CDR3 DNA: TGTGCCAGCAGTTACGATCAGGGCGACTACAATGAGCAGTTCTTC

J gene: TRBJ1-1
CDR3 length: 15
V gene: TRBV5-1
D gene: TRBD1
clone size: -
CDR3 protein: CASRRQGALDTEAFF
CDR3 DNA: TGCGCCAGCAGAAGACAGGGGGCGCTGGACACTGAAGCTTTCTTT

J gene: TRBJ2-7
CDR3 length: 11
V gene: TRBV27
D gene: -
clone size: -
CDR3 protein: CASSRFGEQYF
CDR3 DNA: TGTGCCAGCAGCCGCTTCGGCGAGCAGTACTTC

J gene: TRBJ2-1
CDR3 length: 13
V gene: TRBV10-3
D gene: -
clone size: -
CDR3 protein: CAIGKGGADEQFF
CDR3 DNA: TGTGCCATCGGGAAGGGGGGGGCGGATGAGCAGTTCTTC

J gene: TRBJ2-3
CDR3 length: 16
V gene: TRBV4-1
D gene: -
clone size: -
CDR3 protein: CASSQDKLPAPDTQYF
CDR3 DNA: TGCGCCAGCAGCCAAGATAAACTACCGGCCCCAGATACGCAGTATTTT

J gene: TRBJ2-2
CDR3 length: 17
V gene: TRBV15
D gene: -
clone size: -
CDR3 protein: CATSNDQGDERTGELFF
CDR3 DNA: TGTGCCACCAGCAATGATCAGGGCGACGAGCGTACCGGGGAGCTGTTTTTT

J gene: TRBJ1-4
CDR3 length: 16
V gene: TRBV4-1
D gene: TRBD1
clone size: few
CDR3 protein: CASSQGNRGMVEKLFF
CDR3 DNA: TGCGCCAGCAGCCAAGGCAACAGGGGAATGGTTGAAAAACTGTTTTTT

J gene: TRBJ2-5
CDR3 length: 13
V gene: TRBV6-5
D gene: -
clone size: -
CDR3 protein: CASRWDTQETQYF
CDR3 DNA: TGTGCCAGCCGCTGGGACACACAAGAGACCCAGTACTTC

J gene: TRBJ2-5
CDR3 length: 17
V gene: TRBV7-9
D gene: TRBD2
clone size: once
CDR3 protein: CASSFLAGGHGQETQYF
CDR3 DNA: TGTGCCAGCAGCTTCCTAGCGGGAGGGCACGGCCAAGAGACCCAGTACTTC

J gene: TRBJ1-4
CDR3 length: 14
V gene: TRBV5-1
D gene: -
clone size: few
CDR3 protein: CASSGQGTNEKLFF
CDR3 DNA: TGCGCCAGCAGCGGTCAGGGCACTAATGAAAAACTGTTTTTT

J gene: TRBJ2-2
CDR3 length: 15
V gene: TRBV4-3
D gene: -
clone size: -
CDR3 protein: CASSQARTDTGELFF
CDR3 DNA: TGCGCCAGCAGCCAAGCCCGGACAGACACCGGGGAGCTGTTTTTT

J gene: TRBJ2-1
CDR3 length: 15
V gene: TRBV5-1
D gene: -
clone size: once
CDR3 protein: CASSTGTSTGNEQFF
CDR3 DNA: TGCGCCAGCAGCACGGGGACCTCGACAGGCAATGAGCAGTTCTTC

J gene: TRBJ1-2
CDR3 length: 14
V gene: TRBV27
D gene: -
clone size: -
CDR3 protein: CASGETAANYGYTF
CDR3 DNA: TGTGCCAGCGGAGAGACAGCCGCAAACTATGGCTACACCTTC

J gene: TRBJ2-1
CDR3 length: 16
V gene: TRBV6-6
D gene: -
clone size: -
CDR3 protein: CASSYSMGAPGDEQFF
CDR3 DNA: TGTGCCAGCAGTTACTCGATGGGTGCCCCAGGGGATGAGCAGTTCTTC

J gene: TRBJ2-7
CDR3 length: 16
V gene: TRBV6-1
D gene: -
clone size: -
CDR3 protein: CASSELGRSRPYEQYF
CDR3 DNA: TGTGCCAGCAGTGAACTTGGCAGATCACGTCCCTACGAGCAGTACTTC

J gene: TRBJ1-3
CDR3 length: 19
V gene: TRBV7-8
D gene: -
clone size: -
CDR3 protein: CASSPLPQAIITTGNTIYF
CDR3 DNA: TGTGCCAGCAGCCCCCTGCCGCAGGCTATTATTACGACTGGAAACACCATATATTTT

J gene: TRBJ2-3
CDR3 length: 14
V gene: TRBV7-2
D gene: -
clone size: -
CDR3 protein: CASSPSRGADTQYF
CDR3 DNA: TGTGCCAGCAGCCCTTCGCGCGGGGCAGATACGCAGTATTTT

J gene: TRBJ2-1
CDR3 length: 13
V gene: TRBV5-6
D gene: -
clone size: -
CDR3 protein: CASSLVSNNEQFF
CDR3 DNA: TGTGCCAGCAGCTTGGTAAGCAACAATGAGCAGTTCTTC

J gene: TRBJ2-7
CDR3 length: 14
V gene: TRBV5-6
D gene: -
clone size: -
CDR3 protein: CASSLAFENYEQYF
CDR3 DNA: TGTGCCAGCAGCTTGGCGTTTGAAAACTACGAGCAGTACTTC

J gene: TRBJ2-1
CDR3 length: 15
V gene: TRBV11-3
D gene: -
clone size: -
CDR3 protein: CASSLDAGRYNEQFF
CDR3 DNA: TGTGCCAGCAGCTTAGATGCGGGGAGATACAATGAGCAGTTCTTC

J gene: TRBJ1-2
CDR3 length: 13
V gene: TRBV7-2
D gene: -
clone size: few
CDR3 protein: CASSLATVYGYTF
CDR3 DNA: TGTGCCAGCAGCTTAGCGACAGTCTATGGCTACACCTTC

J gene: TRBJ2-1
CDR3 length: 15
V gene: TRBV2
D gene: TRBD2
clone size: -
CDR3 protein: CASSDVAGGRGEQFF
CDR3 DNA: TGTGCCAGCAGTGACGTAGCGGGGGGGCGGGGGGAGCAGTTCTTC

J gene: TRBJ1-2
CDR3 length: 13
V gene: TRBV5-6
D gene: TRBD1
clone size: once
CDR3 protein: CASSRDSLYGYTF
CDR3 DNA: TGTGCCAGCAGCAGGGACAGTTTATATGGCTACACCTTC

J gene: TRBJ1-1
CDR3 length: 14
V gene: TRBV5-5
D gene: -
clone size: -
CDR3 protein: CASSRGPRETEAFF
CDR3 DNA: TGTGCCAGCAGCAGAGGACCTCGGGAGACTGAAGCTTTCTTT

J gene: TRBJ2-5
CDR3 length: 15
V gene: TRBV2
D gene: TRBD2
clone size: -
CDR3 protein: CASIQEWGGKETQYF
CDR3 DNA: TGTGCCAGCATCCAAGAGTGGGGGGGGAAAGAGACCCAGTACTTC

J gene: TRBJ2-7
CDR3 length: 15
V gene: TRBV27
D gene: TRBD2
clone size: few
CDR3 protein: CASAGLAGYYGEQYF
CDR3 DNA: TGTGCCAGCGCGGGACTAGCGGGATACTACGGGGAGCAGTACTTC

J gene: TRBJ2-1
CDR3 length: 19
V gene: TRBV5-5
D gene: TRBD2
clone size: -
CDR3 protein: CASSLAGLAGGLTYNEQFF
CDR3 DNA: TGTGCCAGCAGCTTGGCCGGGCTAGCGGGGGGCCTAACCTACAATGAGCAGTTCTTC

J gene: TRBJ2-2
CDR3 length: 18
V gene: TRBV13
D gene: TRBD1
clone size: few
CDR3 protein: CASSLVPLDRTNTGELFF
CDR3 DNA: TGTGCCAGCAGCTTAGTTCCCTTGGACAGGACCAACACCGGGGAGCTGTTTTTT

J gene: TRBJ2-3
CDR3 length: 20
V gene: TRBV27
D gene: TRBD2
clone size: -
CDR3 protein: CASSLSWPTSGRAYKDTQYF
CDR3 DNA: TGTGCCAGCAGTTTAAGCTGGCCGACTAGCGGGAGGGCCTATAAAGATACGCAGTATTTT

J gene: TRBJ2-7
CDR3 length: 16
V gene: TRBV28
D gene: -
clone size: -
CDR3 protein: CASSWDWTTLNYEQYF
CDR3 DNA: TGTGCCAGCAGTTGGGACTGGACTACCCTAAACTACGAGCAGTACTTC

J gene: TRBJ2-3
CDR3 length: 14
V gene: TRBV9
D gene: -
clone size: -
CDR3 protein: CASSGGDHTDTQYF
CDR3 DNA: TGTGCCAGCAGCGGCGGGGACCACACAGATACGCAGTATTTT

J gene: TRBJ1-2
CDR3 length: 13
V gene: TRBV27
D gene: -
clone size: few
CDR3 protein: CASSASANYGYTF
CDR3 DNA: TGTGCCAGCAGTGCCAGTGCTAACTATGGCTACACCTTC

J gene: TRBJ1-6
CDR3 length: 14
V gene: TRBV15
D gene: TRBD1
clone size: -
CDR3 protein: CATSRDRGHSPLHF
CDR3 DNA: TGTGCCACCAGCCGGGACAGGGGCCATTCACCCCTCCACTTT

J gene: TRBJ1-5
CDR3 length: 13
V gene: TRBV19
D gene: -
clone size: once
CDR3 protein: CASGVLGHQPQHF
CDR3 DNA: TGTGCCAGTGGCGTTTTGGGGCACCAGCCCCAGCATTTT

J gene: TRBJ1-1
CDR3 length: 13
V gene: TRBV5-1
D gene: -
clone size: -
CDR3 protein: CASSLDMNTEAFF
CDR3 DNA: TGCGCCAGCAGCTTGGATATGAACACTGAAGCTTTCTTT

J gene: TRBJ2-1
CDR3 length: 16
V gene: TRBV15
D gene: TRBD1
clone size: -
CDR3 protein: CATSRDKTGTGNEQFF
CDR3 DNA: TGTGCCACCAGCAGAGATAAGACCGGGACAGGGAATGAGCAGTTCTTC

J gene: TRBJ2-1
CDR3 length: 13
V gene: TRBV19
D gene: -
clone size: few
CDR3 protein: CASSTNSGIEQFF
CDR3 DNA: TGTGCCAGTAGTACGAATAGTGGTATTGAGCAGTTCTTC

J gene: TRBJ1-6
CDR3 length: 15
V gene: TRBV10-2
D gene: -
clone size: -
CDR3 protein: CASSEWGGDNSPLHF
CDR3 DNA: TGCGCCAGCAGTGAATGGGGGGGTGATAATTCACCCCTCCACTTT

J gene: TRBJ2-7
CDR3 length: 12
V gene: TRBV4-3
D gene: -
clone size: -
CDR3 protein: CASSQPLGEQYF
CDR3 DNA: TGCGCCAGCAGCCAACCGTTGGGCGAGCAGTACTTC

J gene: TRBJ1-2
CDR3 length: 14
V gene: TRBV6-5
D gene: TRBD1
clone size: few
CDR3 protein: CASSPRDRVGGYTF
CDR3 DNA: TGTGCCAGCAGCCCCCGGGACAGGGTGGGTGGCTACACCTTC

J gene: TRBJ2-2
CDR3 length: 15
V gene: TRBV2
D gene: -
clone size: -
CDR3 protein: CASSDRLRQTGELFF
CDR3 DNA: TGTGCCAGCAGTGACAGGCTACGGCAAACCGGGGAGCTGTTTTTT

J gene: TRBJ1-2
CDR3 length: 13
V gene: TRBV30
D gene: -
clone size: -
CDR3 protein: CASTLNQGYGYTF
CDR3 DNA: TGTGCCTCCACACTAAATCAGGGTTATGGCTACACCTTC

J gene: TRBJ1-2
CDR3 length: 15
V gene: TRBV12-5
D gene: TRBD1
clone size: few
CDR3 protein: CASGLRGTGNYGYTF
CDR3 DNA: TGTGCTAGTGGTTTAAGGGGGACAGGGAACTATGGCTACACCTTC

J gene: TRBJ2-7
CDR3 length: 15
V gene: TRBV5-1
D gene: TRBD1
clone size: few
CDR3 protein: CASSSEGQTSYEQYF
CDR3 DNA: TGCGCCAGCAGCTCAGAGGGACAGACCTCCTACGAGCAGTACTTC

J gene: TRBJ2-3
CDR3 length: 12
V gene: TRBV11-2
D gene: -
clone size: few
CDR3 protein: CASSPGGITQYF
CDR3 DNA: TGTGCCAGCAGCCCGGGTGGAATAACGCAGTATTTT

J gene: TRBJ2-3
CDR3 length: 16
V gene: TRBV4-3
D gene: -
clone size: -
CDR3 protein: CASSHVLADSTDTQYF
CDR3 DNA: TGCGCCAGCAGCCACGTTTTAGCGGATTCCACAGATACGCAGTATTTT

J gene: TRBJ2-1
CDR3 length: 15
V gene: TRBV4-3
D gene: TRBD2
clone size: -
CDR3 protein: CASSQDWLADNEQFF
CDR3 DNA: TGCGCCAGCAGCCAAGATTGGCTAGCGGACAATGAGCAGTTCTTC

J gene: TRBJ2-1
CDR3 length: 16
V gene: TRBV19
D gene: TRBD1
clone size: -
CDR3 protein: CASSRRETGVFDEQFF
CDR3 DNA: TGTGCCAGTAGTCGTAGGGAGACAGGGGTTTTTGATGAGCAGTTCTTC

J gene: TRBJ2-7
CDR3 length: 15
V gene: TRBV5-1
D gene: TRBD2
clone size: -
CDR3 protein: CASSLGASGPYEQYF
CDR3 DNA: TGCGCCAGCAGCTTGGGCGCTAGCGGCCCCTACGAGCAGTACTTC

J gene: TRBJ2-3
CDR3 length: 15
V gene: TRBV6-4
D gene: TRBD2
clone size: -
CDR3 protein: CASSTSGEGTDTQYF
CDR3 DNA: TGTGCCAGCTCGACTAGCGGGGAGGGGACAGATACGCAGTATTTT

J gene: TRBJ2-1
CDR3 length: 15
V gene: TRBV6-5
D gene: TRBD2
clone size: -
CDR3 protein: CASSYTSGGEYEQFF
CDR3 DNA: TGTGCCAGCAGTTACACTAGCGGGGGGGAGTATGAGCAGTTCTTC

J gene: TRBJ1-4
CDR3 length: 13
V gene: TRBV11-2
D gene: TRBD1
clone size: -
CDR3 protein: CASSPQTGGRVFF
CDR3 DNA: TGTGCCAGCAGCCCACAAACAGGGGGTCGGGTGTTTTTT

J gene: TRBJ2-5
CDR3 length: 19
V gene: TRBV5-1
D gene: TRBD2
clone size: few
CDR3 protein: CASSSPTSGGVPRRETQYF
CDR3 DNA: TGCGCCAGCAGCTCCCCGACTAGCGGGGGGGTCCCCCGGAGGGAGACCCAGTACTTC